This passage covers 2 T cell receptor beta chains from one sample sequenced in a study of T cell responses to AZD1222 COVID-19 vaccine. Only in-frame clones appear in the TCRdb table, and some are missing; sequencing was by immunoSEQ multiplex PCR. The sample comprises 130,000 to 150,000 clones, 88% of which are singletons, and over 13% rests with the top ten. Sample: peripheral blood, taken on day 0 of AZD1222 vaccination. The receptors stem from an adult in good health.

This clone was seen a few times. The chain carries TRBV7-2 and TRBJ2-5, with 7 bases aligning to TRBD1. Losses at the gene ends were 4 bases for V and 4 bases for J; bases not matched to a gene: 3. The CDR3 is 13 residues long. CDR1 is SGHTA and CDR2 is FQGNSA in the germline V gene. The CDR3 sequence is CASSWGQSETQYF. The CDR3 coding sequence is TGTGCCAGCAGCTGGGGACAGTCAGAGACCCAGTACTTC.

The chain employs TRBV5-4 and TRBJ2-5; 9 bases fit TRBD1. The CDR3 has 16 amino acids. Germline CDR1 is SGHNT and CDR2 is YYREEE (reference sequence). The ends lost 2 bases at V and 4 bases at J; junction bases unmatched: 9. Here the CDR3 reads CASSLLGTGTGETQYF. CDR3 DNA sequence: TGTGCCAGCAGCTTATTAGGGACAGGGACGGGAGAGACCCAGTACTTC.